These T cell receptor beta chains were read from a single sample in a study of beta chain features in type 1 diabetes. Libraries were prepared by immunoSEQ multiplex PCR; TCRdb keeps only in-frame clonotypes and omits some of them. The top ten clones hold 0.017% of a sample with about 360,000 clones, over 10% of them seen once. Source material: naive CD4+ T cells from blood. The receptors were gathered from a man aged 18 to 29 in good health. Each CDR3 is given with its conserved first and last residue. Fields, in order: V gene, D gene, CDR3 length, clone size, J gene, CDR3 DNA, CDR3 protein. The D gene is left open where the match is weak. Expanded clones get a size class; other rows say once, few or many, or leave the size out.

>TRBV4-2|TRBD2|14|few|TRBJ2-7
TGTGCCAGCAGCCTAGCGGGGGGGCCGCGGGAGCAGTACTTC
CASSLAGGPREQYF
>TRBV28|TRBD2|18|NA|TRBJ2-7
TGTGCCAGCAGTTACAACACTTTACTAGCGGGGGATACCTACGAGCAGTACTTC
CASSYNTLLAGDTYEQYF
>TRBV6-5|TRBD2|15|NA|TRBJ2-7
TGTGCCAGCAGGAGACTAGCGGCCGACTCCTACGAGCAGTACTTC
CASRRLAADSYEQYF
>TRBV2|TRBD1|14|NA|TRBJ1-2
TGTGCCACCCAGCGTGGACAGGGCCACTATGGCTACACCTTC
CATQRGQGHYGYTF
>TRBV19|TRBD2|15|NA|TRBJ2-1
TGTGCCAGTAGTTTCCCGACTAGCGGGAGGGATGAGCAGTTCTTC
CASSFPTSGRDEQFF
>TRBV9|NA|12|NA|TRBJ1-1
TGTGCCAGCAGCCGGTCCGGGACTGAAGCTTTCTTT
CASSRSGTEAFF
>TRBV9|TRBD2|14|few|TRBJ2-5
TGTGCCAGCAGCGTGAGCGGGGGGGAAGAGACCCAGTACTTC
CASSVSGGEETQYF
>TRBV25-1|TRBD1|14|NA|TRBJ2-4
TGTGCCAGCAGTGGGACAGGGTCTCTTCACATTCAGTACTTC
CASSGTGSLHIQYF
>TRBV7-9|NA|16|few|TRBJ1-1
TGTGCCAGCAGCTCCGGGCCGGGGAACATGAACACTGAAGCTTTCTTT
CASSSGPGNMNTEAFF
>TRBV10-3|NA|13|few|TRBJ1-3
TGTGCCTTCTCCAGTTCTGCTGGAAACACCATATATTTT
CAFSSSAGNTIYF
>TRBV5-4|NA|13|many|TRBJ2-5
TGTGCCAGCAGCGTGACTACCCGGGAGACCCAGTACTTC
CASSVTTRETQYF
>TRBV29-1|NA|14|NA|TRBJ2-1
TGCAGCGTTTCAGCTCGGACTACTTACAATGAGCAGTTCTTC
CSVSARTTYNEQFF
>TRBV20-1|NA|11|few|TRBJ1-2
TGCAGTGCTAGGGTGGAGTATGGCTACACCTTC
CSARVEYGYTF
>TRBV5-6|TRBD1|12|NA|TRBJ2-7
TGTGCCAGCAGGACAGGGGTTGGCGAGCAGTACTTC
CASRTGVGEQYF
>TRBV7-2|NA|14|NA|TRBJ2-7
TGTGCCAGCAGCTTGGTGGAGGGCGGCTACGAGCAGTACTTC
CASSLVEGGYEQYF
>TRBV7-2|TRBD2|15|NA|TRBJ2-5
TGTGCCAGCAGCCGCACTAGCGGGGGGCAAGAGACCCAGTACTTC
CASSRTSGGQETQYF
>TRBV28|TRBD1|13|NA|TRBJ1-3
TGTGCCAGCAGTCAGCCCGGACAGGTGACCATATATTTT
CASSQPGQVTIYF
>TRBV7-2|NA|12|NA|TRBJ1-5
TGTGCCAGCAGCGTTAGTGGTCAGCCCCAGCATTTT
CASSVSGQPQHF
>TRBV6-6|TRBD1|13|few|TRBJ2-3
TGTGCCAGCAGGGGACAGTACACAGATACGCAGTATTTT
CASRGQYTDTQYF
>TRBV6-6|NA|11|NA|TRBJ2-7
TGTGCCAGCAGTCCCTTCTACGAGCAGTACTTC
CASSPFYEQYF
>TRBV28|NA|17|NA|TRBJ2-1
TGTGCCAGCAGTCCAGCCCCGGGCAGGGGATCGTACAATGAGCAGTTCTTC
CASSPAPGRGSYNEQFF
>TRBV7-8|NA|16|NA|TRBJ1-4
TGTGCCAGCAGCTTTAGGGACGGGGGGTTAATCGAAAAACTGTTTTTT
CASSFRDGGLIEKLFF
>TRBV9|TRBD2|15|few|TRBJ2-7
TGTGCCAGCAGCCCCCGGACTAGCGGATCCTACGAGCAGTACTTC
CASSPRTSGSYEQYF
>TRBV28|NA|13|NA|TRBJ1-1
TGTGCCAGCAGCATGGGCCACCAGCCTGAAGCTTTCTTT
CASSMGHQPEAFF